This record covers a single T cell receptor (beta chain). The assay was immunoSEQ multiplex PCR, and TCRdb's table has in-frame clones only and misses some. The sample has about 50,000 clones, roughly nine tenths seen once. CDR3 size: 17 residues. Germline assignment: CDR1 LGHNA and CDR2 YSLEER. Trimming cost V 0 bases and J 10 bases; bases outside gene matches: 15. These data originate in a study of technical replicates of blood from several donors. This chain uses TRBV4-3 with TRBJ2-1, with 7 bases that match TRBD1. This clonotype was obtained from a human donor in good health. Some clones in this sample may be carry-over from other donors' samples. Sample: PBMCs. CDR3 nucleotides: TGCGCCAGCAGCCAAGATTGGTCCGGTACAGGGGCCGACGAGCAGTTCTTC. This gives the protein CASSQDWSGTGADEQFF.